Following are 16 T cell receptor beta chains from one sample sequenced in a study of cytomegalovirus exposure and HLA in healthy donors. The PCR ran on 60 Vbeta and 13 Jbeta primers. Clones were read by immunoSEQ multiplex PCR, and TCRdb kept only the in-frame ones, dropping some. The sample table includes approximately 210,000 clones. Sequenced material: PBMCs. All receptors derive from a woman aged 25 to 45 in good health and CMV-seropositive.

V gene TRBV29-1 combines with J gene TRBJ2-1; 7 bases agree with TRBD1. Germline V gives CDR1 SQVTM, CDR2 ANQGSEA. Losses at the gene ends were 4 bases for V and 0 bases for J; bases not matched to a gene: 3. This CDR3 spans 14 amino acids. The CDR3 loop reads CSVVNRGSYNEQFF. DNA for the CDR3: TGCAGCGTTGTGAACAGGGGCTCCTACAATGAGCAGTTCTTC.

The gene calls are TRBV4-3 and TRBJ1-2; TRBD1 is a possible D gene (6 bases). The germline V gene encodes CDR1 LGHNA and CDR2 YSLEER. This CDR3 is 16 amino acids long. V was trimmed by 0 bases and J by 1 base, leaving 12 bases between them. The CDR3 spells CASSQDRGTFNYGYTF. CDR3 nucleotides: TGCGCCAGCAGCCAAGACCGAGGGACATTTAACTATGGCTACACCTTC.

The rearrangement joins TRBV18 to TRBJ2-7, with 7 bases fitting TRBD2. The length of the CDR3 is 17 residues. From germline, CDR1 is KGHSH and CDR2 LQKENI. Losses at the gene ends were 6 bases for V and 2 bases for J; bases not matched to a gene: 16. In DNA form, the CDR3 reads TGTGCCAGCTCCCCCCCGGGAGCGGGGAGCGTAACCTACGAGCAGTACTTC. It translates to CASSPPGAGSVTYEQYF.

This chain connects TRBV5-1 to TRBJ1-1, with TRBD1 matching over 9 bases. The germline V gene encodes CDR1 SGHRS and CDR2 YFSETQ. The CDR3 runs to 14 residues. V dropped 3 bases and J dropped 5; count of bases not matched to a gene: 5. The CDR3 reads CASSWTGEITEAFF. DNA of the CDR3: TGCGCCAGCAGCTGGACAGGGGAGATAACTGAAGCTTTCTTT. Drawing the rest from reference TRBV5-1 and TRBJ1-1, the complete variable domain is KAGVTQTPRYLIKTRGQQVTLSCSPISGHRSVSWYQQTPGQGLQFLFEYFSETQRNKGNFPGRFSGRQFSNSRSEMNVSTLELGDSALYLCASSWTGEITEAFFGQGTRLTVV.

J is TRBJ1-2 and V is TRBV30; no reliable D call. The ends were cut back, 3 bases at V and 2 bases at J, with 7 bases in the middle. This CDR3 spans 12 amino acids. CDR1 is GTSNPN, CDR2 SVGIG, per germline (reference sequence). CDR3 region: CAWRRLNYGYTF. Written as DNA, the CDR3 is TGTGCCTGGAGGCGACTAAACTATGGCTACACCTTC.

The CDR3 is CASRGQSYGYTF. CDR3 sequence (DNA): TGTGCCAGCCGGGGACAGAGCTATGGCTACACCTTC. This sequence joins TRBV9 and TRBJ1-2; 7 nucleotides agree with TRBD1. The CDR3 sequence is 12 residues long. Germline-derived CDR1 and CDR2 are SGDLS and YYNGEE. V was clipped by 7 bases and J by 4 bases; unmatched bases: 4.

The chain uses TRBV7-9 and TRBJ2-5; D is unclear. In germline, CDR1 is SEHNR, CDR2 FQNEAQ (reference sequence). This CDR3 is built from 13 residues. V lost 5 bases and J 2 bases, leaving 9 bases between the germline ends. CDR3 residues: CASSPALQETQYF. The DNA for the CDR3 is TGTGCCAGCAGCCCCGCCCTACAAGAGACCCAGTACTTC.

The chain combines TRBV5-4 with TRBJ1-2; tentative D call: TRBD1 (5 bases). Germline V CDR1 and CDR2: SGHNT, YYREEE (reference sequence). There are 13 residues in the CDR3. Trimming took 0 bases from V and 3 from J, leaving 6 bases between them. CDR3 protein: CASSLGQYYGYTF. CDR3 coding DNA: TGTGCCAGCAGCTTGGGACAGTACTATGGCTACACCTTC. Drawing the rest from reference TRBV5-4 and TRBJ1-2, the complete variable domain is ETGVTQSPTHLIKTRGQQVTLRCSSQSGHNTVSWYQQALGQGPQFIFQYYREEENGRGNFPPRFSGLQFPNYSSELNVNALELDDSALYLCASSLGQYYGYTFGSGTRLTVV.

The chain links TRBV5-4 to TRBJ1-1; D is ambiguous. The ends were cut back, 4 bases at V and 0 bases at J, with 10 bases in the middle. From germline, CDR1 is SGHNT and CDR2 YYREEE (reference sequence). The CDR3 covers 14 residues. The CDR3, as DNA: TGTGCCAGCAGCCCCCGCGGGATGAACACTGAAGCTTTCTTT. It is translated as CASSPRGMNTEAFF.

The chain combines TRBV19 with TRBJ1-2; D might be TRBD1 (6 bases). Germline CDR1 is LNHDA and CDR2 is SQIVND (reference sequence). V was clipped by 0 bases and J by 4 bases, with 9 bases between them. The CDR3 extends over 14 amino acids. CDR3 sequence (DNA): TGTGCCAGTAGTATAGATACAGGGAGCTATGGCTACACCTTC. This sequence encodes CASSIDTGSYGYTF.

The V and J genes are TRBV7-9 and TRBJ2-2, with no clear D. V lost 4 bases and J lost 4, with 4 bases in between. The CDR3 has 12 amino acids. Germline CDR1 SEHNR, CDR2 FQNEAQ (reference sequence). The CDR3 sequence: CASSSITGELFF. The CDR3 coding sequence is TGTGCCAGCAGCTCTATCACCGGGGAGCTGTTTTTT. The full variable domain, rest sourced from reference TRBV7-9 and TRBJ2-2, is DTGVSQNPRHKITKRGQNVTFRCDPISEHNRLYWYRQTLGQGPEFLTYFQNEAQLEKSRLLSDRFSAERPKGSFSTLEIQRTEQGDSAMYLCASSSITGELFFGEGSRLTVL.

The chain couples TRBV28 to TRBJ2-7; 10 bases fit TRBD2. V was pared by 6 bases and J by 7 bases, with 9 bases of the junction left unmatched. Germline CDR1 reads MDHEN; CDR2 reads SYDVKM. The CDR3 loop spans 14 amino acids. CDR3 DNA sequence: TGTGCCAGCAGCCGGACAGCGGGAGGGATTGAGCAGTACTTC. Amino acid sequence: CASSRTAGGIEQYF.

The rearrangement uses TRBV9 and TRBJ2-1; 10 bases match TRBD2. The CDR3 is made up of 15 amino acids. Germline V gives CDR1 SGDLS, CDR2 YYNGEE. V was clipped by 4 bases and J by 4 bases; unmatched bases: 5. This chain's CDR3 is CASSKGTSEYNEQFF. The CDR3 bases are TGTGCCAGCAGCAAGGGGACTAGCGAGTACAATGAGCAGTTCTTC.

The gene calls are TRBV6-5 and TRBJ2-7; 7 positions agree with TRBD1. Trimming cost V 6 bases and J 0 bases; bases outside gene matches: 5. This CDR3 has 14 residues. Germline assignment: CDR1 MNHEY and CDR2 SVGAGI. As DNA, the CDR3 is TGTGCCAGCAGGGGACAGCAGGTCTCCTACGAGCAGTACTTC. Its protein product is CASRGQQVSYEQYF.

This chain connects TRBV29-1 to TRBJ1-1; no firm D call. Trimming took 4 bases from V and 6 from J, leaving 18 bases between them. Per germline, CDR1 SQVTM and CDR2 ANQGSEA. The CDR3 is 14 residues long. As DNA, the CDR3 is TGCAGCGTTGTAGGTTTTCGGGAGAGCTCTGAAGCTTTCTTT. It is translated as CSVVGFRESSEAFF.

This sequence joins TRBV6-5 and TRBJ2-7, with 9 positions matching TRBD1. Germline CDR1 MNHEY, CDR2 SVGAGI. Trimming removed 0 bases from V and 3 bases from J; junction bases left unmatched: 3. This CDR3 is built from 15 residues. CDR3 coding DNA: TGTGCCAGCAGTTACTCCGACAGGGGGATCTACGAGCAGTACTTC. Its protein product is CASSYSDRGIYEQYF.